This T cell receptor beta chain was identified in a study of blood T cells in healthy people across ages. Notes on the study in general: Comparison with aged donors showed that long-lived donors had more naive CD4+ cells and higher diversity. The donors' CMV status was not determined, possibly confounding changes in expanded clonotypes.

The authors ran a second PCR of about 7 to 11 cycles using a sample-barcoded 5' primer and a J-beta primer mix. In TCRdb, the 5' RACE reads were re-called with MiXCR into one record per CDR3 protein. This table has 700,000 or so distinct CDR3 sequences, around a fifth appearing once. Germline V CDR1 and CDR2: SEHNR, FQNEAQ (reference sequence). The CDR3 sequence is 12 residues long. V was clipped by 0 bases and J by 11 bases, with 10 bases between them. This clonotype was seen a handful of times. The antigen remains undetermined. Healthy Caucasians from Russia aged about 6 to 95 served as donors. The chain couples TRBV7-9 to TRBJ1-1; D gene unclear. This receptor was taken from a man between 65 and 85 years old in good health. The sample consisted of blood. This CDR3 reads CASSLAVSRAFF. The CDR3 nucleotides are TGTGCCAGCAGCTTAGCGGTGAGTCGGGCTTTCTTT.